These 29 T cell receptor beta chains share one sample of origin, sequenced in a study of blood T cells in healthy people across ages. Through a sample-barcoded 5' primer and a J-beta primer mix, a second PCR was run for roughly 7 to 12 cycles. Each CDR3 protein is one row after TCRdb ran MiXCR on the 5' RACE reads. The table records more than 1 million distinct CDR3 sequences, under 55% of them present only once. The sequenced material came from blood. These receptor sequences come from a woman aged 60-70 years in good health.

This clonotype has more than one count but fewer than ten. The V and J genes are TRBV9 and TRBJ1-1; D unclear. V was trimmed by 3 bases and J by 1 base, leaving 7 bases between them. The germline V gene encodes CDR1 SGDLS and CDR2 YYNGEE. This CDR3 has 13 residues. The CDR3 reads CASSATANTEAFF. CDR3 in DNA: TGTGCCAGCAGCGCCACAGCGAACACTGAAGCTTTCTTT.

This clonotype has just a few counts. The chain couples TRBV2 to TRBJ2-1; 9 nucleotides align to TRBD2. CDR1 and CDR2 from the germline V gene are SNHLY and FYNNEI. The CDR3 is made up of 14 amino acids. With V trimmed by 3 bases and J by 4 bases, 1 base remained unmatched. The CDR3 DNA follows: TGTGCCAGCAGTGACCTAGCGGGGTACAATGAGCAGTTCTTC. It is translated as CASSDLAGYNEQFF.

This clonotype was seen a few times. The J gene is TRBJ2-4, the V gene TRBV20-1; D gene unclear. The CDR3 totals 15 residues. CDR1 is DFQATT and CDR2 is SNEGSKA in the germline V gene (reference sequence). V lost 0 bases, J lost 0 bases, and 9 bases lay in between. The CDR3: CSARDNRVAKNIQYF. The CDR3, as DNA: TGCAGTGCTAGAGATAACCGGGTAGCCAAAAACATTCAGTACTTC.

For the CDR3, the DNA is TGTGCCAGCAGTGAATTGGGAGGGGCCACAGGGTGGGAGCAGTTCTTC. It specifies CASSELGGATGWEQFF. The chain uses TRBV25-1 and TRBJ2-1; possible D gene TRBD2, 7 bases. The CDR3 is 16 residues long. The germline CDR1 and CDR2 sequences are MGHDK and SYGVNS. Trimming took 1 base from V and 10 from J, leaving 20 bases between them.

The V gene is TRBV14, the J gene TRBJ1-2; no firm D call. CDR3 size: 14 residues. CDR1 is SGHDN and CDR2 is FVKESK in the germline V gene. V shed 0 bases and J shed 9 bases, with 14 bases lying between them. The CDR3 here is CASSQDHGSRRYTF. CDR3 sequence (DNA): TGTGCCAGCAGCCAAGATCACGGGTCTCGACGCTACACCTTC. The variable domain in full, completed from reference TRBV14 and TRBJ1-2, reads EAGVTQFPSHSVIEKGQTVTLRCDPISGHDNLYWYRRVMGKEIKFLLHFVKESKQDESGMPNNRFLAERTGGTYSTLKVQPAELEDSGVYFCASSQDHGSRRYTFGSGTRLTVV.

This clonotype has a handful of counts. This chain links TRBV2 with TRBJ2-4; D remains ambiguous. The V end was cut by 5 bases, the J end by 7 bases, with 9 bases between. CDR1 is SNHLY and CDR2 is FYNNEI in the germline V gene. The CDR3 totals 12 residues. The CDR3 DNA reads TGTGCCAGCAGTCCAGACCCCAACATTCAGTACTTC. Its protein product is CASSPDPNIQYF.

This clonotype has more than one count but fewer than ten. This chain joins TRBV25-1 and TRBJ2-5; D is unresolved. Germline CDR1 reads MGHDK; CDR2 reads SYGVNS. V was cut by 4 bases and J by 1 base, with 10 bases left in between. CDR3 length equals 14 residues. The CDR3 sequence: CASSGSELQETQYF. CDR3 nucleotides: TGTGCCAGCAGTGGCTCCGAGCTCCAAGAGACCCAGTACTTC. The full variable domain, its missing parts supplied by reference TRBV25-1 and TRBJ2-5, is EADIYQTPRYLVIGTGKKITLECSQTMGHDKMYWYQQDPGMELHLIHYSYGVNSTEKGDLSSESTVSRIRTEHFPLTLESARPSHTSQYLCASSGSELQETQYFGPGTRLLVL.

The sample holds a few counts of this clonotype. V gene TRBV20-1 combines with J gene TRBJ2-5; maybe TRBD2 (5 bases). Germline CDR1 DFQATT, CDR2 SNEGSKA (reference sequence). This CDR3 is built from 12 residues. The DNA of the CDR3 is TGCAGCCCAGCAGGAGGTCAAGAGACCCAGTACTTC. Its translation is CSPAGGQETQYF.

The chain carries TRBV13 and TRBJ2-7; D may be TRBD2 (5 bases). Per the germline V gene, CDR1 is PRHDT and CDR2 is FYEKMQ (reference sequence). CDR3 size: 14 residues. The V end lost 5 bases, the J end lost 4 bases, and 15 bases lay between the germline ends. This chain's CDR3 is CASSPRTGKYEQYF. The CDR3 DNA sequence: TGTGCCAGCAGCCCCAGGACTGGTAAATACGAGCAGTACTTC.

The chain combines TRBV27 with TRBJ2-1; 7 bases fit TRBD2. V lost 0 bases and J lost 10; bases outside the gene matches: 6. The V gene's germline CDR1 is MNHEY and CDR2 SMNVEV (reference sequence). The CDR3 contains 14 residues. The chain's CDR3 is CASSLSASGKEQFF. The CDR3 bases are TGTGCCAGCAGTTTATCAGCCAGCGGGAAAGAGCAGTTCTTC.

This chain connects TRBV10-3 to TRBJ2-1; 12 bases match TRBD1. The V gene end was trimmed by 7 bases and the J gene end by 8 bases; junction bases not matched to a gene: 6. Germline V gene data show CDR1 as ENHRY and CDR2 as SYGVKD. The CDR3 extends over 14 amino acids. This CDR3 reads CAITPGQGAYEQFF. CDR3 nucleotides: TGTGCCATCACACCGGGACAGGGGGCTTATGAGCAGTTCTTC.

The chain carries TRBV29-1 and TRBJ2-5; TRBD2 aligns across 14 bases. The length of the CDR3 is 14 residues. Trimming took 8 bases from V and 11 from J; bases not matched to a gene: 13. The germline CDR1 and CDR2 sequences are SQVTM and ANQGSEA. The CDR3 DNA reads TGCAGCTCGGGACTAGCGGGAGTAGTCGGTGAGCAGTACTTC. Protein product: CSSGLAGVVGEQYF.

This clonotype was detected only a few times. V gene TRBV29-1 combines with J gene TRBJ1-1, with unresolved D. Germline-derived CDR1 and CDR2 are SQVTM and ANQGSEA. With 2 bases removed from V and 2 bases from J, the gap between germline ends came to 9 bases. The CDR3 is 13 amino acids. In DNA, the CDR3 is TGCAGCGTTGAAAAAAAAACAAACACTGAAGCTTTCTTT. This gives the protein CSVEKKTNTEAFF. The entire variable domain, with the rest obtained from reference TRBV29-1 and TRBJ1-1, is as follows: SAVISQKPSRDICQRGTSLTIQCQVDSQVTMMFWYRQQPGQSLTLIATANQGSEATYESGFVIDKFPISRPNLTFSTLTVSNMSPEDSSIYLCSVEKKTNTEAFFGQGTRLTVV.

CDR3: CASREAGYTF. Written as DNA, the CDR3 is TGTGCCAGCAGGGAGGCGGGCTACACCTTC. The chain is built from TRBV6-6 and TRBJ1-2; D is uncertain. The germline V gene has CDR1 MNHNY and CDR2 SVGAGI (reference sequence). V gave up 6 bases and J gave up 8 bases, with 7 bases separating them. The CDR3 extends over 10 amino acids.

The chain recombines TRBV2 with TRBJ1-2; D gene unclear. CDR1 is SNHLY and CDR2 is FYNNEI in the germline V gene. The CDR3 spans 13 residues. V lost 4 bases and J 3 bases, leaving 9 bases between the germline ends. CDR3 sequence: CASSVRVDYGYTF. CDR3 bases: TGTGCCAGCAGTGTAAGGGTGGACTATGGCTACACCTTC.

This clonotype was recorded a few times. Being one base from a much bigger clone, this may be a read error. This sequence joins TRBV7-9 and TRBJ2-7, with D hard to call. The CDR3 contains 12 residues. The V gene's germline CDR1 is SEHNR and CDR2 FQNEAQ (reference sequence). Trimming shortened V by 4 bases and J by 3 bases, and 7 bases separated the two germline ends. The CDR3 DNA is TGTGCCAGCAGCTCCCGTAACTACGAGCAGTACTTC. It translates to CASSSRNYEQYF.

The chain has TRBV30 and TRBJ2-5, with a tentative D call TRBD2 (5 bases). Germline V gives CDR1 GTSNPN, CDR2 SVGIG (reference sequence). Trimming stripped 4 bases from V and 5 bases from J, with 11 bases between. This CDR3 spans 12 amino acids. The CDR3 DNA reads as TGTGCCTGGACGGCGGGTCAGGAGACCCAGTACTTC. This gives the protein CAWTAGQETQYF.

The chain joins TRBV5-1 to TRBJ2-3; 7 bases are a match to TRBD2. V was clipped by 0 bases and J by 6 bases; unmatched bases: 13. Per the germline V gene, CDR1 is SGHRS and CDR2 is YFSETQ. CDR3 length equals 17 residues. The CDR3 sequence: CASSLDSAGVIPDTQYF. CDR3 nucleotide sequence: TGCGCCAGCAGCTTGGACTCGGCGGGAGTGATCCCGGATACGCAGTATTTT.

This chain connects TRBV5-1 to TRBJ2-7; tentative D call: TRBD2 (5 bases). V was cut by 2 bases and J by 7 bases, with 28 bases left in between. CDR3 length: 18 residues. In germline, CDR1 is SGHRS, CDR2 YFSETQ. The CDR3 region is CASSFGYGKSPSYNEQYF. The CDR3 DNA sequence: TGCGCCAGCAGCTTCGGGTACGGGAAGTCCCCTTCCTACAATGAGCAGTACTTC. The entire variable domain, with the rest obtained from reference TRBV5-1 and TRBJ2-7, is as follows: KAGVTQTPRYLIKTRGQQVTLSCSPISGHRSVSWYQQTPGQGLQFLFEYFSETQRNKGNFPGRFSGRQFSNSRSEMNVSTLELGDSALYLCASSFGYGKSPSYNEQYFGPGTRLTVT.

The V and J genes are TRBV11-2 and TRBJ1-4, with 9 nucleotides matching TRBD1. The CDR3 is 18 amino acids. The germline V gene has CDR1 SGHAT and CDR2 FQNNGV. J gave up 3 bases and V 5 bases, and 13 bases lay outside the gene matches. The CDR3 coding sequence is TGTGCCAGCAGCCGCCGGGACAGGGTATCTTTCGCTAATGAAAAACTGTTTTTT. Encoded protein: CASSRRDRVSFANEKLFF.

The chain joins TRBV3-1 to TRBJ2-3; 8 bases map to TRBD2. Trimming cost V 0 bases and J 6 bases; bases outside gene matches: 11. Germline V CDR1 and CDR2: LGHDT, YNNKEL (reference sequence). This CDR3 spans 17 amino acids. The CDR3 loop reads CASSQDWGGTSSDTQYF. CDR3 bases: TGTGCCAGCAGCCAAGATTGGGGAGGGACTAGTTCCGATACGCAGTATTTT.

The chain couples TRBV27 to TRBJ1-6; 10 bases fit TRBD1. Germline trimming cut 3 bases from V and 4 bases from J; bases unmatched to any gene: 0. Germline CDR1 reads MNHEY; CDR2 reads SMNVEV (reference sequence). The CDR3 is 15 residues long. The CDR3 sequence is CASSLGQGYNSPLHF. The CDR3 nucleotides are TGTGCCAGCAGTTTGGGACAGGGGTATAATTCACCCCTCCACTTT.

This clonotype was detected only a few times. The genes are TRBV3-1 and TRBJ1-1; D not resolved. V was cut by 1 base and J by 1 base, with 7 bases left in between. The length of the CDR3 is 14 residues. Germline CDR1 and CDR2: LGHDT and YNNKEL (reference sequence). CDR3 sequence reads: CASSQGKANTEAFF. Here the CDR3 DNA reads TGTGCCAGCAGCCAAGGAAAGGCGAACACTGAAGCTTTCTTT.

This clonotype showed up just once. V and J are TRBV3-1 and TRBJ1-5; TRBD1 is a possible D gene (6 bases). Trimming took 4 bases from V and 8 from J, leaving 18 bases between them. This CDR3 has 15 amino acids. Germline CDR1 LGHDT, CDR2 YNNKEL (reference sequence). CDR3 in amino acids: CASSPSRGPVEPQHF. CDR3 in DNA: TGTGCCAGCAGCCCGAGCAGGGGCCCAGTAGAGCCCCAGCATTTT.

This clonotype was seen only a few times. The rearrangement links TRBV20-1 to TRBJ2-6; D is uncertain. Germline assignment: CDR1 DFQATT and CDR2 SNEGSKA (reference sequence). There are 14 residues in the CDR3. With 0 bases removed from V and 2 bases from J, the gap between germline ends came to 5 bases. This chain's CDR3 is CSARDFPGANVLTF. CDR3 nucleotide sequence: TGCAGTGCTAGAGATTTTCCTGGGGCCAACGTCCTGACTTTC.

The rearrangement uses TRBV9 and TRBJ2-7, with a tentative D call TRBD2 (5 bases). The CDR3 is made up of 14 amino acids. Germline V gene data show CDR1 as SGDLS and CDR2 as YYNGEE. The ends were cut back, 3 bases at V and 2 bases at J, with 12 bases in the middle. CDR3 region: CASSARDPPYEQYF. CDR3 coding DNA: TGTGCCAGCAGCGCCCGGGATCCTCCCTACGAGCAGTACTTC.

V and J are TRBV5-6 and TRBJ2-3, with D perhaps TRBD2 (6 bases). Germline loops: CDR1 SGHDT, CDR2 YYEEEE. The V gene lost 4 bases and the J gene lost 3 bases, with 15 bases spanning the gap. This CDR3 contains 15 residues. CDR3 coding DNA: TGTGCCAGCAGCGAGTACGGGAGAGAGACAGATACGCAGTATTTT. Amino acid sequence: CASSEYGRETDTQYF. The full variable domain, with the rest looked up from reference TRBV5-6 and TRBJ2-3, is DAGVTQSPTHLIKTRGQQVTLRCSPKSGHDTVSWYQQALGQGPQFIFQYYEEEERQRGNFPDRFSGHQFPNYSSELNVNALLLGDSALYLCASSEYGRETDTQYFGPGTRLTVL.

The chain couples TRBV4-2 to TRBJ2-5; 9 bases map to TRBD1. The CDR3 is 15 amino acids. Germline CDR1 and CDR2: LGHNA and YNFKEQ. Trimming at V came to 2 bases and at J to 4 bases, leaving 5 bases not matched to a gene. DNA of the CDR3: TGTGCCAGCAGCCAACTGCAGGACAGGGGAGAGACCCAGTACTTC. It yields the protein CASSQLQDRGETQYF.

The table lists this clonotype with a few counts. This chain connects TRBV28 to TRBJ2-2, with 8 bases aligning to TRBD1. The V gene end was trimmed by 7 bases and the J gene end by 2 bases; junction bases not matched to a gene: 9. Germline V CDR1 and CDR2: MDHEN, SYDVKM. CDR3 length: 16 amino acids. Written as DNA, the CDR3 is TGTGCCAGCATCCTCGGACAGGGCGGTAACACCGGGGAGCTGTTTTTT. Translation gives CASILGQGGNTGELFF.